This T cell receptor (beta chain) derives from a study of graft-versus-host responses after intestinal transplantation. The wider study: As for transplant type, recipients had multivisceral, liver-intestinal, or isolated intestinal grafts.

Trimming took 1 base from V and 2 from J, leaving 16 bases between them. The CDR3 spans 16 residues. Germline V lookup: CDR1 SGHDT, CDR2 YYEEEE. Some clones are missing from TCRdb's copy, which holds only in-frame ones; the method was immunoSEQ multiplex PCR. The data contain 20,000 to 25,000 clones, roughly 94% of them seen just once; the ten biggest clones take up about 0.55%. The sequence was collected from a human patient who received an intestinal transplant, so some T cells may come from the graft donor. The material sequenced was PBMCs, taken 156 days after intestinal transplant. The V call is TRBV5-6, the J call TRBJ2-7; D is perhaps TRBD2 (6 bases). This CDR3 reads CASSLLTRETAYEQYF. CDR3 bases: TGTGCCAGCAGCTTGTTGACTAGAGAGACAGCCTACGAGCAGTACTTC.